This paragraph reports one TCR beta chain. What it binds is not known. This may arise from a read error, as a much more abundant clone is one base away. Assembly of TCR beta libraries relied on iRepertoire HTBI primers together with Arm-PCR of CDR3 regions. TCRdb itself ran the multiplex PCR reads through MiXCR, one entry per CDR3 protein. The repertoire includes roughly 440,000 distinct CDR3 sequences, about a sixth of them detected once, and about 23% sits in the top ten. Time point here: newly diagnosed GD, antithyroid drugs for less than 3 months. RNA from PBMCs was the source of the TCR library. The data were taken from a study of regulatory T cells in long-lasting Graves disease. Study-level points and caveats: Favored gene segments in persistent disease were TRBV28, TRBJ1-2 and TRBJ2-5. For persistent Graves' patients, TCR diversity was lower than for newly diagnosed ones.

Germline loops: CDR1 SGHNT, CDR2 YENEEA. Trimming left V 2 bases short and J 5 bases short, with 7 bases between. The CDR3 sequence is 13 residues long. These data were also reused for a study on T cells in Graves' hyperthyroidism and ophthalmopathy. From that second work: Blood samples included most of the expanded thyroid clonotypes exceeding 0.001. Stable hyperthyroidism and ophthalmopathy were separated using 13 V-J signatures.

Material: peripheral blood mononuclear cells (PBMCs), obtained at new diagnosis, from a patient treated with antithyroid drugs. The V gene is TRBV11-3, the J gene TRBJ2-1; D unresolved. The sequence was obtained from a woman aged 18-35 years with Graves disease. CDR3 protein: CASSLPNHNEQFF. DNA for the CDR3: TGTGCCAGCAGCTTACCTAATCACAATGAGCAGTTCTTC. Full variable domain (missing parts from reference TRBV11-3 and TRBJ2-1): EAGVVQSPRYKIIEKKQPVAFWCNPISGHNTLYWYLQNLGQGPELLIRYENEEAVDDSQLPKDRFSAERLKGVDSTLKIQPAELGDSAVYLCASSLPNHNEQFFGPGTRLTVL.